The rows below give T cell receptor beta chains drawn from one sample of a study of T cell changes during pregnancy in multiple sclerosis. The repertoire was sequenced with immunoSEQ multiplex PCR; TCRdb's copy has only in-frame clones and lacks some. This table has about 48,000 clones, 80% to 90% appearing once. The source material was CD4+ T cells from peripheral blood mononuclear cells, sampled in the second trimester of pregnancy. The receptors stem from a female donor with multiple sclerosis, enrolled in a pregnancy study. Both conserved end residues are trimmed from each CDR3. Each record gives: J gene, V gene, CDR3 protein.

TRBJ2-1	TRBV29-1	SVGTSGRISYNEQF
TRBJ1-4	TRBV4-1	ASSRVRGEDEKLF
TRBJ2-1	TRBV5-4	ASSPGTNSYNEQF
TRBJ2-2	TRBV2	ASSQGAGELF
TRBJ2-3	TRBV5-5	ASSLDRGGGDSLDTQY
TRBJ2-7	TRBV7-2	ASSLAGTADYEQY
TRBJ2-3	TRBV6-6	ASSLHRDTQY
TRBJ2-3	TRBV5-1	ASKEGSFTDTQY
TRBJ2-3	TRBV29-1	SVGGAGGDTQY
TRBJ1-2	TRBV7-2	ASSLDRGGGYT
TRBJ2-5	TRBV7-6	ASSLSPAGGTQETQY
TRBJ1-4	TRBV28	ASSSHTRVGEKLF
TRBJ2-3	TRBV28	ASSRDRSLGTDTQY
TRBJ1-2	TRBV7-2	ASSTSHRDRYGYT
TRBJ2-2	TRBV6-1	ACKARMGRTGELF
TRBJ2-1	TRBV30	AWRSGTSGSTYNEQF
TRBJ2-3	TRBV5-4	ASSPPLAGGKDTQY
TRBJ2-7	TRBV6-1	ASRATGGSYEQY
TRBJ2-1	TRBV7-2	ASSYLAGVYNEQF
TRBJ1-4	TRBV19	ASRDRGGSEKLF
TRBJ1-2	TRBV11-2	ASSLGQNYGYT
TRBJ1-3	TRBV30	AWSLLRGATSGNTIY
TRBJ1-1	TRBV28	ASSLQGARTEAF
TRBJ2-7	TRBV6-6	ASKRGQGNHEQY
TRBJ2-3	TRBV4-1	ASSQVGTDTQY
TRBJ1-1	TRBV5-1	ASSRGNTEAF
TRBJ2-7	TRBV25-1	ATPGGVVPSHEQY
TRBJ2-7	TRBV20-1	SAILGYEQY
TRBJ2-6	TRBV27	ASSPQGTGANVLT
TRBJ2-3	TRBV6-5	ASSYTSPVTDTQY
TRBJ2-7	TRBV28	ASSLPRGGDEQY
TRBJ1-5	TRBV7-9	ASSFGLGGYSNQPQH
TRBJ2-2	TRBV18	ASSRPGTGGDTGELF
TRBJ2-1	TRBV25-1	ASRQVAGRVLYNEQF
TRBJ2-2	TRBV2	ASSTGLAGLGAGELF